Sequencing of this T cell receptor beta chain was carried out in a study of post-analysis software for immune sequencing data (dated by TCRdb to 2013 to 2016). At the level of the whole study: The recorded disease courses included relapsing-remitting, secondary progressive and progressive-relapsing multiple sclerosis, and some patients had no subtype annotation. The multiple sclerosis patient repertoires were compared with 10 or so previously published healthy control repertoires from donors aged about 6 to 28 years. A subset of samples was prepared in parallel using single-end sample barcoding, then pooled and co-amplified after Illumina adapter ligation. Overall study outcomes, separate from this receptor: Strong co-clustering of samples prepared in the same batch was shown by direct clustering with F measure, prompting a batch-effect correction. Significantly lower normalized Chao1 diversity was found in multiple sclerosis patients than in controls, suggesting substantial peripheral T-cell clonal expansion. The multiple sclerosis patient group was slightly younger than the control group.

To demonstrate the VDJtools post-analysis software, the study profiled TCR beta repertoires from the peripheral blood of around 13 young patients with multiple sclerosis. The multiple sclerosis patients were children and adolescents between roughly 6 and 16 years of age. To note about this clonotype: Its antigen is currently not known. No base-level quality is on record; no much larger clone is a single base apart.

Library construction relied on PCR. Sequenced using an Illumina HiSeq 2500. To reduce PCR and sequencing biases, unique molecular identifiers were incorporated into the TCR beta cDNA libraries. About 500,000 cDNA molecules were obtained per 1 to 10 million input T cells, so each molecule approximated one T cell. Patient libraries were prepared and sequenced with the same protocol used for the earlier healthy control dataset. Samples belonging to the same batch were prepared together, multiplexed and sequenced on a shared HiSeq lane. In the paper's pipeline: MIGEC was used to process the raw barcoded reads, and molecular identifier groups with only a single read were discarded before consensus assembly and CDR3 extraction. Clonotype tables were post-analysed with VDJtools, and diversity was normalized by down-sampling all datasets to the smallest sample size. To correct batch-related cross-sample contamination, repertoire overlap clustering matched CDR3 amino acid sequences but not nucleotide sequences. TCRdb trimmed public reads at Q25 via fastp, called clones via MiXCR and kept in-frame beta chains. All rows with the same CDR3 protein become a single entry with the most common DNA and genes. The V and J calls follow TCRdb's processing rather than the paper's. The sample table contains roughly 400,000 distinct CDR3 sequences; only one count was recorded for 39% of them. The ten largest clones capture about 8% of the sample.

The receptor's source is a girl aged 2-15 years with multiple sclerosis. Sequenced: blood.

CDR3 region: CASTRTGDGQYF. The DNA sequence is TGCGCCAGCACACGGACAGGGGACGGGCAGTACTTC. The rearranged segments are TRBV5-1 and TRBJ2-7; TRBD1 lines up with 9 middle nucleotides. At the junction V is shortened by 6 bases and J by 9 bases; bases outside the gene matches: 7. Via the germline V gene, CDR1 is SGHRS and CDR2 YFSETQ. There are 12 amino acids in the CDR3, from cysteine to phenylalanine inclusive. Only CDR3 DNA remains: 36 bases, in frame from the first base. With the rest looked up from the reference TRBV5-1 and TRBJ2-7 genes rather than sequenced, the full variable domain is KAGVTQTPRYLIKTRGQQVTLSCSPISGHRSVSWYQQTPGQGLQFLFEYFSETQRNKGNFPGRFSGRQFSNSRSEMNVSTLELGDSALYLCASTRTGDGQYFGPGTRLTVT.